A selection of T cell receptor beta chains follows, all from one sample in a study of blood T cell repertoires in COVID-19. Here immunoSEQ multiplex PCR was the method, and the copy in TCRdb shows in-frame clones only, minus some. The sample records fewer than 250,000 clones, around 83% being singletons. Sequenced sample: peripheral blood. The origin of the receptors is a woman in her forties or fifties with acute or convalescent COVID-19. The CDR3 runs from the conserved cysteine through the conserved F or W. D genes are given only for firm matches.

>TRBV9|TRBD2|TRBJ2-5
CASSPGLAVQETQYF
TGTGCCAGCAGCCCGGGACTAGCGGTTCAAGAGACCCAGTACTTC
>TRBV6-5|TRBD1|TRBJ2-7
CASSFPGQDSYEQYF
TGTGCCAGCAGTTTTCCGGGACAGGACTCCTACGAGCAGTACTTC
>TRBV28|.|TRBJ1-4
CASSPPGGGTNEKLFF
TGTGCCAGCAGTCCCCCCGGGGGGGGTACTAATGAAAAACTGTTTTTT
>TRBV29-1|TRBD1|TRBJ2-3
CSVWDRVDTQYF
TGCAGCGTTTGGGACAGGGTGGATACGCAGTATTTT
>TRBV28|TRBD2|TRBJ2-3
CASSSAAGGSTTQYF
TGTGCCAGCAGTTCGGCAGCGGGAGGGTCTACTACGCAGTATTTT
>TRBV21-1|.|TRBJ2-1
CASSSPPGLALYNEQFF
TGTGCCAGCAGCTCGCCTCCGGGACTAGCGCTGTACAATGAGCAGTTCTTC
>TRBV24-1|.|TRBJ2-1
CATSDPGQLADEQFF
TGTGCCACCAGTGATCCCGGACAGCTAGCAGATGAGCAGTTCTTC
>TRBV7-2|.|TRBJ1-2
CVSSLNVGGYGYTF
TGTGTCAGCAGCCTGAACGTGGGGGGATATGGCTACACCTTC
>TRBV19|TRBD2|TRBJ2-1
CASSIAGGRGSNEQFF
TGTGCCAGTAGTATCGCGGGCGGGAGGGGAAGCAATGAGCAGTTCTTC
>TRBV7-2|TRBD1|TRBJ1-2
CASSLATGVQYNYGYTF
TGTGCCAGCAGCTTAGCCACAGGGGTTCAGTATAACTATGGCTACACCTTC
>TRBV28|.|TRBJ2-7
CASSSRDTDEQYF
TGTGCCAGCAGTTCACGGGACACTGACGAGCAGTACTTC
>TRBV14|TRBD2|TRBJ2-3
CASSPLSGRGTDTQYF
TGTGCCAGCAGCCCATTGAGCGGGAGAGGCACAGATACGCAGTATTTT
>TRBV5-1|.|TRBJ1-1
CASSLSLNTEAFF
TGCGCCAGCAGCTTGAGCCTAAACACTGAAGCTTTCTTT
>TRBV12-5|TRBD2|TRBJ2-1
CASVRDSGSLDEQFF
TGTGCTAGTGTACGTGACAGCGGGAGTTTGGATGAGCAGTTCTTC
>TRBV7-3|TRBD1|TRBJ1-5
CASGQATHSNQPQHF
TGTGCCAGTGGACAGGCGACACATAGCAATCAGCCCCAGCATTTT